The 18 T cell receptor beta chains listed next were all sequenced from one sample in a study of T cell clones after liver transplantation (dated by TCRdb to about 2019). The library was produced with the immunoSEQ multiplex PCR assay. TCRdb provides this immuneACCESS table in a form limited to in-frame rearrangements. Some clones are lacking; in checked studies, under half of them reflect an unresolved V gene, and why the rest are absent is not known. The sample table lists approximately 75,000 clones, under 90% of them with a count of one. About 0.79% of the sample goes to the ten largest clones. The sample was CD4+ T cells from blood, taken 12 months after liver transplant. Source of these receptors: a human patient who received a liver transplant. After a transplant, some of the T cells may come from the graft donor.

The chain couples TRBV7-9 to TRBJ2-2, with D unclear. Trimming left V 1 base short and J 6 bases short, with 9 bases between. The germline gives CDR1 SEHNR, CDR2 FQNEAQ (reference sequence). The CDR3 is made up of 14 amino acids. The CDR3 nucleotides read TGTGCCAGCAGCTTAGGCGATGTCGCCGGGGAGCTGTTTTTT. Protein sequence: CASSLGDVAGELFF.

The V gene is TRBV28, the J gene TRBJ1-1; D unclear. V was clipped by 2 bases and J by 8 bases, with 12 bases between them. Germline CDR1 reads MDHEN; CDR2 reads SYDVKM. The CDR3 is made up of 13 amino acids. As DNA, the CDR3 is TGTGCCAGCAGTTTAGTAGAGGGCCTAGAAGCTTTCTTT. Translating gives CASSLVEGLEAFF.

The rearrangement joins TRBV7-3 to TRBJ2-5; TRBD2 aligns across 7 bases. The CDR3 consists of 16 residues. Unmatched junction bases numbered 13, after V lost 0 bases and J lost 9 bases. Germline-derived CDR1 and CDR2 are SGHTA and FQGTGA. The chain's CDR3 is CASSLTSGTPSGAQYF. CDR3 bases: TGTGCCAGCAGCTTAACTTCCGGGACTCCGAGCGGGGCCCAGTACTTC.

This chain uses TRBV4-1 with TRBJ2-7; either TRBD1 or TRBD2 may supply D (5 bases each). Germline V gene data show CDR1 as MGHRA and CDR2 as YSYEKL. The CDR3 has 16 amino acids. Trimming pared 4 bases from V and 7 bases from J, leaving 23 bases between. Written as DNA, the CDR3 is TGCGCCAGCAGCCTCCGCCCCGGGGCCCATCCACGGGAGCAGTACTTC. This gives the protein CASSLRPGAHPREQYF.

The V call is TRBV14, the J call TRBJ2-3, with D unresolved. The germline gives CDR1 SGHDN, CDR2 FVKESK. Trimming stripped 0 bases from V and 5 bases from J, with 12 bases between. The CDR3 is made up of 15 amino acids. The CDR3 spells CASSQDPGLQDTQYF. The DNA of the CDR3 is TGTGCCAGCAGCCAAGATCCAGGCCTTCAAGATACGCAGTATTTT.

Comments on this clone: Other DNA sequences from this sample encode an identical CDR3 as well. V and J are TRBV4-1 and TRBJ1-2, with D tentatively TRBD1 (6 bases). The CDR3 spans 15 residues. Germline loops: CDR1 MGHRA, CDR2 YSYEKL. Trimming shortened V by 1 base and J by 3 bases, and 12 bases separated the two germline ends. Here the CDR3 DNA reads TGCGCCAGCAGCCAAGTTGCCAGGGGAGACTATGGCTACACCTTC. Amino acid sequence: CASSQVARGDYGYTF.

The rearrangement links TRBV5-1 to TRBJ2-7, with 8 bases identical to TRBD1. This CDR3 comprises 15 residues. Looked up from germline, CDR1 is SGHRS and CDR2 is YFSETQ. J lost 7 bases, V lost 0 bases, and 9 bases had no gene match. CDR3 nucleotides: TGCGCCAGCAGCTTGGAAGCAGGGGGCGAGGGAGAGCAGTACTTC. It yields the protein CASSLEAGGEGEQYF. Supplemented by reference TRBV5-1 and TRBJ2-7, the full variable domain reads KAGVTQTPRYLIKTRGQQVTLSCSPISGHRSVSWYQQTPGQGLQFLFEYFSETQRNKGNFPGRFSGRQFSNSRSEMNVSTLELGDSALYLCASSLEAGGEGEQYFGPGTRLTVT.

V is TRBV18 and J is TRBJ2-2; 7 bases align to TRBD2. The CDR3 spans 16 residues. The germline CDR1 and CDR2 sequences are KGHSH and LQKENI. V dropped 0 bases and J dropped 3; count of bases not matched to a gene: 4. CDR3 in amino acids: CASSPPAGRDTGELFF. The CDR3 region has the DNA TGTGCCAGCTCACCACCGGCAGGGAGGGACACCGGGGAGCTGTTTTTT.

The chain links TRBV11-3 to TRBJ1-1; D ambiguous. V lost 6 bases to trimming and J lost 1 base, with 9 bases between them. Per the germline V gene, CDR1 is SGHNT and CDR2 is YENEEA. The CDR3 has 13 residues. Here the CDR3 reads CASSPRGNTEAFF. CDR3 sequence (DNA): TGTGCCAGCAGTCCTCGGGGGAACACTGAAGCTTTCTTT.

In DNA, the CDR3 is TGTGCCAGCAGCCCACGAGACTGGAGGGGCGATCAGCCCCAGCATTTT. This translates into CASSPRDWRGDQPQHF. This chain uses TRBV7-9 with TRBJ1-5, with D possibly TRBD1 on 5 matching bases. This CDR3 comprises 16 residues. Between the trimmed V and J ends, which lost 5 bases and 5 bases, there was a span of 19 bases. Germline V gives CDR1 SEHNR, CDR2 FQNEAQ (reference sequence).

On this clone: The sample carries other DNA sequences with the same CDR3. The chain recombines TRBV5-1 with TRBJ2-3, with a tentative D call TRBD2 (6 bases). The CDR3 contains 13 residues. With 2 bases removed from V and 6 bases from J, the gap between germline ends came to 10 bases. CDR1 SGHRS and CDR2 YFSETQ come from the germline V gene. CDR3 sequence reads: CASSFWGRDTQYF. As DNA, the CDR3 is TGCGCCAGCAGCTTTTGGGGGAGGGATACGCAGTATTTT. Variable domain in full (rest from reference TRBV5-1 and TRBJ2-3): KAGVTQTPRYLIKTRGQQVTLSCSPISGHRSVSWYQQTPGQGLQFLFEYFSETQRNKGNFPGRFSGRQFSNSRSEMNVSTLELGDSALYLCASSFWGRDTQYFGPGTRLTVL.

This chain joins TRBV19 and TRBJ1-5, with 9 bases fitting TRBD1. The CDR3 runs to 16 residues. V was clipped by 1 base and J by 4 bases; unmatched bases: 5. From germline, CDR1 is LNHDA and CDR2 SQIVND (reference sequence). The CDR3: CASSIGGTGINQPQHF. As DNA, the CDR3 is TGTGCCAGTAGTATAGGAGGGACAGGGATAAATCAGCCCCAGCATTTT.

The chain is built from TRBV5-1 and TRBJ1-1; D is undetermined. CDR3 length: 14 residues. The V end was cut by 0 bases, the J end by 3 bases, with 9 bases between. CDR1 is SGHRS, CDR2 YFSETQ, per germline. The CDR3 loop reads CASSLGPGYTEAFF. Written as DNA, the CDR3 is TGCGCCAGCAGCTTGGGCCCGGGCTACACTGAAGCTTTCTTT.

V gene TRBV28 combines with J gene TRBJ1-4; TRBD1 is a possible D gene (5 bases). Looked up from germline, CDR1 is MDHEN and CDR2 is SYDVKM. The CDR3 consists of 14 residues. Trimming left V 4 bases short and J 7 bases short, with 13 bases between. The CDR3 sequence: CASSSSGGGEKLFF. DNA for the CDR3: TGTGCCAGCAGTTCCTCGGGGGGAGGTGAAAAACTGTTTTTT.

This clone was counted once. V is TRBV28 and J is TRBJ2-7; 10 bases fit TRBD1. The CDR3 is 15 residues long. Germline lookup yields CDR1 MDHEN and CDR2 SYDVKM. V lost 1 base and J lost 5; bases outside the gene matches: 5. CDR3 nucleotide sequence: TGTGCCAGCAGTTTATCACGACAGGGGGCCCACGAGCAGTACTTC. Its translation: CASSLSRQGAHEQYF.

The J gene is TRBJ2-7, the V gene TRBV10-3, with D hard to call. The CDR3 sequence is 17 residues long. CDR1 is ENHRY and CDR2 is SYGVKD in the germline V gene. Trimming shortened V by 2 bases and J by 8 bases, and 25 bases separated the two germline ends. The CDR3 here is CAISEIPGSRVGYQQYF. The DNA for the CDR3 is TGTGCCATCAGTGAGATACCCGGCTCGCGTGTCGGATACCAGCAGTACTTC.

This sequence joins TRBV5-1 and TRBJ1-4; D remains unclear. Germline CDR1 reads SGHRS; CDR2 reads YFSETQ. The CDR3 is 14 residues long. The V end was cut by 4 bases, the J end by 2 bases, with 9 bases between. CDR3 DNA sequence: TGCGCCAGCAGCGCGACCAGTACTAATGAAAAACTGTTTTTT. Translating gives CASSATSTNEKLFF.

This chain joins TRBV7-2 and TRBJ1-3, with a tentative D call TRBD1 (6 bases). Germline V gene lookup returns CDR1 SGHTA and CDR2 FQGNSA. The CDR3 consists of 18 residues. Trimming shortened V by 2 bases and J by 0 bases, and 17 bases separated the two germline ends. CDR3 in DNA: TGTGCCAGCAGCTTAATGGGGACAACGACCCTCTCTGGAAACACCATATATTTT. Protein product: CASSLMGTTTLSGNTIYF.